The rows below give T cell receptor beta chains drawn from one sample of a study of Graves' ophthalmopathy and Graves' hyperthyroidism. One entry per CDR3 protein, called by TCRdb with MiXCR from the multiplex PCR reads. The table has 240,000 or so distinct CDR3 sequences, 40% to 50% seen once; the top ten hold approximately 44%. The specimen sequenced was peripheral blood. These TCRs come from an adult man with Graves' ophthalmopathy. CDR3s include the opening cysteine and the closing phenylalanine or tryptophan. Fields, in order: J gene, D gene, clone size, V gene, CDR3 protein, CDR3 DNA. D genes are given only for firm matches. Expanded clones get a size class; other rows say once, few or many, or leave the size out.

j_call: TRBJ2-7; d_call: -; clone_size: few; v_call: TRBV27; cdr3_aa: CASGKGTGAYEQYF; cdr3_nt: TGTGCCAGCGGGAAGGGGACGGGGGCCTACGAGCAGTACTTC
j_call: TRBJ2-5; d_call: -; clone_size: -; v_call: TRBV7-2; cdr3_aa: CASSLEEWVETQYF; cdr3_nt: TGTGCCAGCAGCTTAGAGGAATGGGTCGAAACCCAGTACTTC
j_call: TRBJ2-5; d_call: -; clone_size: -; v_call: TRBV7-8; cdr3_aa: CASSSNLHAQETQYF; cdr3_nt: TGTGCCAGCAGCTCAAACCTACACGCTCAAGAGACCCAGTACTTC
j_call: TRBJ2-2; d_call: TRBD2; clone_size: few; v_call: TRBV7-9; cdr3_aa: CASSLEAAGFTGELFF; cdr3_nt: TGTGCCAGCAGCTTAGAAGCAGCGGGATTCACCGGGGAGCTGTTTTTT
j_call: TRBJ1-1; d_call: TRBD1; clone_size: -; v_call: TRBV20-1; cdr3_aa: CSASSQGARTEAFF; cdr3_nt: TGCAGTGCCAGCAGCCAGGGGGCTCGGACTGAAGCTTTCTTT
j_call: TRBJ2-7; d_call: TRBD1; clone_size: -; v_call: TRBV12-3/TRBV12-4; cdr3_aa: CASSPQTGYYEQYF; cdr3_nt: TGTGCCAGCAGTCCCCAGACAGGGTACTACGAGCAGTACTTC
j_call: TRBJ1-1; d_call: -; clone_size: -; v_call: TRBV24-1; cdr3_aa: CATSARDTEASF; cdr3_nt: TGTGCCACCAGTGCGAGGGACACTGAAGCTTCCTTT
j_call: TRBJ2-3; d_call: -; clone_size: -; v_call: TRBV6-1; cdr3_aa: CASRRTRTPDTQYF; cdr3_nt: TGTGCCAGCAGGAGAACCCGAACTCCAGATACGCAGTATTTT
j_call: TRBJ2-5; d_call: -; clone_size: few; v_call: TRBV24-1; cdr3_aa: CATSPTTIGWETQYF; cdr3_nt: TGTGCCACCAGCCCTACTACCATTGGGTGGGAGACCCAGTACTTC
j_call: TRBJ1-1; d_call: -; clone_size: many; v_call: TRBV2; cdr3_aa: CASRPGLVANTEAFF; cdr3_nt: TGTGCCAGCAGACCAGGACTTGTGGCGAACACTGAAGCTTTCTTT
j_call: TRBJ1-1; d_call: TRBD1; clone_size: -; v_call: TRBV27; cdr3_aa: CASSLVTGENEAFF; cdr3_nt: TGTGCCAGCAGTTTAGTGACAGGGGAGAATGAAGCTTTCTTT
j_call: TRBJ2-7; d_call: TRBD2; clone_size: -; v_call: TRBV3-1; cdr3_aa: CASSLPGLAYEQYF; cdr3_nt: TGTGCCAGCAGCCTTCCGGGACTAGCCTACGAGCAGTACTTC
j_call: TRBJ1-2; d_call: TRBD1; clone_size: few; v_call: TRBV4-1; cdr3_aa: CASSKDRVSYGYTF; cdr3_nt: TGCGCCAGCAGTAAGGACAGGGTTAGCTATGGCTACACCTTC
j_call: TRBJ1-6; d_call: -; clone_size: -; v_call: TRBV13; cdr3_aa: CASSPQGLDNSPLHF; cdr3_nt: TGTGCCAGCAGTCCACAGGGATTGGACAATTCACCCCTCCACTTT
j_call: TRBJ1-2; d_call: -; clone_size: -; v_call: TRBV7-9; cdr3_aa: CASSLVSSRSNYGYTF; cdr3_nt: TGTGCCAGCAGCTTAGTTTCGTCCAGGAGTAACTATGGCTACACCTTC
j_call: TRBJ2-3; d_call: -; clone_size: -; v_call: TRBV7-9; cdr3_aa: CASSLGLPHRDTQYF; cdr3_nt: TGTGCCAGCAGCTTGGGACTCCCCCACCGAGATACGCAGTATTTT
j_call: TRBJ2-3; d_call: -; clone_size: -; v_call: TRBV7-9; cdr3_aa: CASSLEEGSDTQYF; cdr3_nt: TGTGCCAGCAGCTTAGAGGAGGGTTCAGATACGCAGTATTTT
j_call: TRBJ1-1; d_call: -; clone_size: -; v_call: TRBV7-9; cdr3_aa: CASSQTDNTEAFF; cdr3_nt: TGTGCCAGCAGCCAGACGGATAACACTGAAGCTTTCTTT
j_call: TRBJ2-5; d_call: -; clone_size: few; v_call: TRBV7-2; cdr3_aa: CASSLVAAYQETQYF; cdr3_nt: TGTGCCAGCAGCTTAGTCGCGGCGTACCAAGAGACCCAGTACTTC
j_call: TRBJ2-7; d_call: TRBD2; clone_size: -; v_call: TRBV7-2; cdr3_aa: CASSPRGGFYEQYF; cdr3_nt: TGTGCCAGCAGCCCCCGGGGGGGCTTCTACGAGCAGTACTTC
j_call: TRBJ2-7; d_call: -; clone_size: -; v_call: TRBV4-2; cdr3_aa: CASSQEGVYEQYF; cdr3_nt: TGTGCCAGCAGCCAAGAGGGGGTATACGAGCAGTACTTC
j_call: TRBJ2-2; d_call: TRBD2; clone_size: -; v_call: TRBV7-4; cdr3_aa: CASSWGGNTGELFF; cdr3_nt: TGTGCCAGCAGTTGGGGGGGGAACACCGGGGAGCTGTTTTTT
j_call: TRBJ2-1; d_call: TRBD2; clone_size: -; v_call: TRBV11-1; cdr3_aa: CASRAGGINNEQFF; cdr3_nt: TGTGCCAGCAGAGCGGGAGGGATAAACAATGAGCAGTTCTTC
j_call: TRBJ2-6; d_call: -; clone_size: few; v_call: TRBV11-2; cdr3_aa: CASTPRVGANVLTF; cdr3_nt: TGTGCCAGCACACCCCGAGTCGGGGCCAACGTCCTGACTTTC
j_call: TRBJ2-2; d_call: -; clone_size: -; v_call: TRBV5-1; cdr3_aa: CASSIWGSGELFF; cdr3_nt: TGCGCCAGCAGCATATGGGGCTCCGGGGAGCTGTTTTTT
j_call: TRBJ2-7; d_call: -; clone_size: -; v_call: TRBV4-1; cdr3_aa: CASSQVTVAGAEQYF; cdr3_nt: TGCGCCAGCAGCCAAGTGACCGTAGCAGGGGCCGAGCAGTACTTC
j_call: TRBJ1-1; d_call: -; clone_size: -; v_call: TRBV9; cdr3_aa: CASSVGGVPTEAFF; cdr3_nt: TGTGCCAGCAGCGTAGGAGGGGTACCCACTGAAGCTTTCTTT